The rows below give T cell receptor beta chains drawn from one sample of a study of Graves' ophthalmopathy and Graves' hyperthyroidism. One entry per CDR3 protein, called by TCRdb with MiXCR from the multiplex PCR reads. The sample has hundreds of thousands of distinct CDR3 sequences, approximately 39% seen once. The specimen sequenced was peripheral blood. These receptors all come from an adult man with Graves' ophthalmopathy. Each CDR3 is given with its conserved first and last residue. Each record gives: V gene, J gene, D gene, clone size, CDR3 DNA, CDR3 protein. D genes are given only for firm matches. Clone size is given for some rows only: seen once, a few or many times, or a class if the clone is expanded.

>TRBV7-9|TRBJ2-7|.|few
TGTGCCAGCAGCTTAGTATGGAGGCAGACCGACTCCTACGAGCAGTACTTC
CASSLVWRQTDSYEQYF
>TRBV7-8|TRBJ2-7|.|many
TGTGCCAGCAGCCCCCGGATGGGAATCGAAGAGCAGTACTTC
CASSPRMGIEEQYF
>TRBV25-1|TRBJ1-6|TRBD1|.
TGTGCCAGCAGTGAATGGGGACAGGGTAATTCACCCCTCCACTTT
CASSEWGQGNSPLHF
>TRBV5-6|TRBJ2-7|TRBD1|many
TGTGCCAGCAGCTGGACAGGGAGCGAGCAGTACTTC
CASSWTGSEQYF
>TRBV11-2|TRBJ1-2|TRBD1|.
TGTGCCAGCAGCTCCTTGACAGGGGCGGCGGCGGGCTACACCTTC
CASSSLTGAAAGYTF
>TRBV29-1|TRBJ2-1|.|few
TGCAGCGTGTTGGCGGAAAAATACAATGAGCAGTTCTTC
CSVLAEKYNEQFF
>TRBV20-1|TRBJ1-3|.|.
TGCAGTGCTAGGGACGGAGCGGGAAACACCATATATTTT
CSARDGAGNTIYF
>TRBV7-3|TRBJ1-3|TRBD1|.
TGTGCCAGCAGTGAGTGGACAGGTGGCGGTGGAAACACCATATATTTT
CASSEWTGGGGNTIYF
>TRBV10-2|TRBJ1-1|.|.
TGTGCCTGGAGGAGGACAAGGATGAACACTGAAGCTTTCTTT
CAWRRTRMNTEAFF
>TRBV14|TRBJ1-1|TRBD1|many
TGTGCCAGCAGTCTTTGGACAGGGAACACTGAAGCTTTCTTT
CASSLWTGNTEAFF
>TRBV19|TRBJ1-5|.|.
TGTGCCAGTAGTATACAGGGAAGGTACGAGCAGCCCCAGCATTTT
CASSIQGRYEQPQHF
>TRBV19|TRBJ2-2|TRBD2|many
TGTGCCAGCACGACTAGCGGGACAGCCGGGGAGCTGTTTTTT
CASTTSGTAGELFF
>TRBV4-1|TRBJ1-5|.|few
TGCGCCAGCAGCCAACTGGGGGGGGGCCGGCAGCCCCAGCATTTT
CASSQLGGGRQPQHF
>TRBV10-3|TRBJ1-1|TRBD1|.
TGTGCCAGCAGTCTCAGGGGGAGGCGGACTGAAGCTTTCTTT
CASSLRGRRTEAFF
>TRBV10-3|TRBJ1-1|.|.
TGTGCCATCAGTCCACTAGCGGGAGATGAAGCTTTCTTT
CAISPLAGDEAFF
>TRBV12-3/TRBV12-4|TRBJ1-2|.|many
TGTGCCAGCAGTTTATATGGGGCCTACGCGGGCTACACCTTC
CASSLYGAYAGYTF
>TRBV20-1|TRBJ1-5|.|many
TGCAGTGCTAGCCGCCCCGAGGGGGAGCAGCCCCAGCATTTT
CSASRPEGEQPQHF
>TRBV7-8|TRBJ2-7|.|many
TGTGCCAGCAGCTTAGAAGTGGAGCAGTACTTC
CASSLEVEQYF
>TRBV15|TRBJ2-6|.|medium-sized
TGTGCCACCAGCAGAGGGAAGGACGGCTCTGGGGCCAACGTCCTGACTTTC
CATSRGKDGSGANVLTF
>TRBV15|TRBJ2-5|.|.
TGTGCCACCAACCCGGGGCTGGGACAAGAGACCCAGTACTTC
CATNPGLGQETQYF